What follows is one T cell receptor (beta chain) and its context. This sample stems from a study of shared clonotypes between healthy human individuals. This CDR3 is 14 amino acids long. Generated by immunoSEQ multiplex PCR, the TCRdb table keeps only in-frame clones and is missing some. The profile shows more than 850,000 clones, roughly 74% of them singletons. Sequencing was done on a sample of memory CD4+ T cells from PBMCs. Subset specified: CD45RA-negative fraction. V is TRBV21-1 and J is TRBJ1-4; the table's TRBD1 call for D was not verified on the DNA. TRBV21-1 is tagged as a pseudogene. This TCR was sampled from a man between 18 and 29 years old in good health. Some clones in this sample may be carry-over from other donors' samples. CDR3 region: CASSPGDKNEKLFF. CDR3 coding DNA: TGTGCCAGCAGCCCAGGGGATAAGAATGAAAAACTGTTTTTT.